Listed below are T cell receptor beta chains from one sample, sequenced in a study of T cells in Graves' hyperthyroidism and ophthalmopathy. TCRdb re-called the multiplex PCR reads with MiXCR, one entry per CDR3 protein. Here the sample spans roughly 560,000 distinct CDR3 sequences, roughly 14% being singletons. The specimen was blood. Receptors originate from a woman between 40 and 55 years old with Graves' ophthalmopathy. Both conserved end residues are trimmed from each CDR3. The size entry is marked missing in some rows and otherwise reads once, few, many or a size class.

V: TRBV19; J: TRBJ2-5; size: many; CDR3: ASSRRETETQY
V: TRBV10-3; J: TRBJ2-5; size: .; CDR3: AISGSGQQETQY
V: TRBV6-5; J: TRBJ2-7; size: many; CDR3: ASSYSIQGVKY
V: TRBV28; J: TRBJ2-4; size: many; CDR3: ASSLAETYKNIQY
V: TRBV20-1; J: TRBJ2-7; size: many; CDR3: SADGGGDYEQY
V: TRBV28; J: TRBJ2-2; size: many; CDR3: ASSNGGVRNTGELF
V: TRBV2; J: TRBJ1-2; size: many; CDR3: ASRGGGAGDYGYT
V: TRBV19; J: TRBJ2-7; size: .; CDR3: ASSIGTSNYEQY
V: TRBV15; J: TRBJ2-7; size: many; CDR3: ATSKGTGRAAYEQY
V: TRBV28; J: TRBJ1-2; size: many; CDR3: ASSPVGGWGYT
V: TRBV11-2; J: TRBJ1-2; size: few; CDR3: ASSFEPAPANYGYT
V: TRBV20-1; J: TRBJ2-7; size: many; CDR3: SASEGPYEQY
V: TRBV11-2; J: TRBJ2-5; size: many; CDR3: ASSLRLAGGPRSRETQY
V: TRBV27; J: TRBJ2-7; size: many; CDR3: ASMGWSGGAYEQY
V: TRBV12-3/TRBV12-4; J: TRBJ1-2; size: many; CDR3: ASSPDSNYGYT
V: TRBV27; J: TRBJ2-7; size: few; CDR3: ASSGIRDGEQY
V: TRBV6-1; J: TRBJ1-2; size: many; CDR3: ASSDLDGANYGYT
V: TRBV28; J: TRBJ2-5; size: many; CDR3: ASSLGREASGFQETQY
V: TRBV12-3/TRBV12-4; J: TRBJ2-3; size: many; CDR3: ASSLARDTQY
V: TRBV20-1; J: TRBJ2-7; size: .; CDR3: SARSPARAYEQY
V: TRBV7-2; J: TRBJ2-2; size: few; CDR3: ASSLGREVTGELF
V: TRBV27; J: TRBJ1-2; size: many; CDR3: ASMGHGYGYT
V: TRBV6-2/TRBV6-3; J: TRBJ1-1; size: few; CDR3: ASSYLGLNTEAF
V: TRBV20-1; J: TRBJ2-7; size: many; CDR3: SASIRSGVTYEQY
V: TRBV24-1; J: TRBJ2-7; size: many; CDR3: ATSDQRDSSSEQY
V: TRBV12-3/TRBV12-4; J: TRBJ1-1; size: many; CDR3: ASSLGFLTDTEAF
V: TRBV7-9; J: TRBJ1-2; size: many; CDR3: ASSRTENYGYT
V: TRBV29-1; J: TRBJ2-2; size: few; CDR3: SVARVGTGELF
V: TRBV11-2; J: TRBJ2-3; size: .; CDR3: ASSFYRTSGSTDTQY
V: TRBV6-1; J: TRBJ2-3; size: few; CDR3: ASRSQGARITDTQY
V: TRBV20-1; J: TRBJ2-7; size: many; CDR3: SASRGHSYEQY
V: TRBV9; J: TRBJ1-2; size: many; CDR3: ASSTGTRSYGYT
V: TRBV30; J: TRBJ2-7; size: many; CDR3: ACSQGHEQY
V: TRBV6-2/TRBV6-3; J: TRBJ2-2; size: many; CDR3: ASSQGLNAGELF
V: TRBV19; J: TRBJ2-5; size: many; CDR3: ASSTLTSGESETQY
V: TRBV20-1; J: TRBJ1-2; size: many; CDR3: SAREISTGGRNYGYT
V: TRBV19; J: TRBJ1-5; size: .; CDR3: ASHSTAYSNQPQH
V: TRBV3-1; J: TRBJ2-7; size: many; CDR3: ASSHNEGRGHYEQY
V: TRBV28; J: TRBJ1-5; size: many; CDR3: ASSKEDDSNQPQH
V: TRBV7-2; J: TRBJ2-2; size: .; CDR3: ASKSGYNTGELF
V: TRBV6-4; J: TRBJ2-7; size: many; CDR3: ASSPKGTSGRRASEQY
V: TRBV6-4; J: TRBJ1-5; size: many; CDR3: ASSVNAGANQPQH
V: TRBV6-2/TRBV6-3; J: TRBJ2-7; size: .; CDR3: ASSFPGFPYEQY
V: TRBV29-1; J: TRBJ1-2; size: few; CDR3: SVEDQIENGYT
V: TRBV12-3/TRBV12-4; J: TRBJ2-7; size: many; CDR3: ASTETSGSSYEQY
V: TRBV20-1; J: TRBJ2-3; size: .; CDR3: SASLAGTISTDTQY
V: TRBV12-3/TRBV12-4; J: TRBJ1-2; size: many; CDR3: ASSLEGGFDGYT
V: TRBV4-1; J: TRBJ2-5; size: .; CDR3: ARCKGQETQY
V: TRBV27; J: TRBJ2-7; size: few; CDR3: ASSLSLGPGNEQY
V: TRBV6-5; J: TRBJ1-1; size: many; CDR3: ASSYSTPQVNTEAF
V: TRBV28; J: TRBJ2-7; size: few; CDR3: ASSWRSAGERHEQY
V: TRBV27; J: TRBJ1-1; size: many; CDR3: ASSLGTGRFTYTEAF
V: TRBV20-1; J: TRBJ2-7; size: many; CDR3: SARDEGTSGTYEQY